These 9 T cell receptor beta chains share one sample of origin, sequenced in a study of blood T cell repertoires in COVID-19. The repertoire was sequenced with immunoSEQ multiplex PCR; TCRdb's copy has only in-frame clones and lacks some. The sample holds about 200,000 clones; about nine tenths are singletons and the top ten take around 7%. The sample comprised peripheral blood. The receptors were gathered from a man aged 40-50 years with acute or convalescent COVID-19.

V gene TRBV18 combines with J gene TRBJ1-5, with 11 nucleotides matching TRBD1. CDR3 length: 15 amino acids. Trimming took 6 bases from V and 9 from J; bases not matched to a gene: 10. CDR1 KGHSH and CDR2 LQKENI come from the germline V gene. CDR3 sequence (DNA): TGTGCCAGCTCGCGGACCGGGACAGGGGGTGGGCCCCAGCATTTT. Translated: CASSRTGTGGGPQHF.

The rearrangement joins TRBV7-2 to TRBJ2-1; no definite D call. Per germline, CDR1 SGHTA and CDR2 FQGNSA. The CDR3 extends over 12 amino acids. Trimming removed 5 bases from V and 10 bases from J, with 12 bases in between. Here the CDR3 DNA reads TGTGCCAGCAGCCAGTGGTTCGGGGAGCAGTTCTTC. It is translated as CASSQWFGEQFF.

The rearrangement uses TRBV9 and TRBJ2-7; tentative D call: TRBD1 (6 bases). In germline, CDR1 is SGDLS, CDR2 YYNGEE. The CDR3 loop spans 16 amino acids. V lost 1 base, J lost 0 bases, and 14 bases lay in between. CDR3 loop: CASSVFQGRGSYEQYF. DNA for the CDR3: TGTGCCAGCAGCGTATTTCAGGGGCGCGGCTCCTACGAGCAGTACTTC.

The CDR3 DNA is TGTGCCTGGAGTACCCGGGACAGGGAATGGAGAGTCCTGACTTTC. It translates to CAWSTRDREWRVLTF. V gene TRBV30 combines with J gene TRBJ2-6; TRBD1 aligns across 9 bases. Per the germline V gene, CDR1 is GTSNPN and CDR2 is SVGIG (reference sequence). The length of the CDR3 is 15 residues. J lost 13 bases, V lost 2 bases, and 12 bases had no gene match.

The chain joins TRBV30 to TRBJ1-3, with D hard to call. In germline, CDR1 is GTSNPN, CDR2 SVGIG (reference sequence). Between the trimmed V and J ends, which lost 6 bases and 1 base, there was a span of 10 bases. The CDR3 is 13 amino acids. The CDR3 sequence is CACLQFSGNTIYF. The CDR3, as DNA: TGTGCCTGTTTACAGTTTTCTGGAAACACCATATATTTT.

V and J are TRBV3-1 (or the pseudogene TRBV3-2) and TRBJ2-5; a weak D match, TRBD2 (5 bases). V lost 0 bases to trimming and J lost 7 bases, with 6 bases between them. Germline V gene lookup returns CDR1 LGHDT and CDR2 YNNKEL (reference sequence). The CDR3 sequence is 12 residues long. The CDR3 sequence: CASSQERGTQYF. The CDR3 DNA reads TGTGCCAGCAGCCAAGAACGGGGGACCCAGTACTTC.

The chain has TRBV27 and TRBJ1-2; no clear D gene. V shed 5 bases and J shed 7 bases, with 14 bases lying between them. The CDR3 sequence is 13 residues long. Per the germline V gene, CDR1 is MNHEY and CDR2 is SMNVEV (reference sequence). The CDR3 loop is CASSPQRGSGYTF. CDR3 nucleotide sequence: TGTGCCAGCAGTCCTCAAAGAGGGTCTGGCTACACCTTC.

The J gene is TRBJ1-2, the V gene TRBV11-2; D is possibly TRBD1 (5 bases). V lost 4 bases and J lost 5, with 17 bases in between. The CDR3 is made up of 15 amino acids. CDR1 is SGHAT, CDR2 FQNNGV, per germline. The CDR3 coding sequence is TGTGCCAGCAGCTCCCTAGGCCCGACAGTTTATGGCTACACCTTC. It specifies CASSSLGPTVYGYTF.

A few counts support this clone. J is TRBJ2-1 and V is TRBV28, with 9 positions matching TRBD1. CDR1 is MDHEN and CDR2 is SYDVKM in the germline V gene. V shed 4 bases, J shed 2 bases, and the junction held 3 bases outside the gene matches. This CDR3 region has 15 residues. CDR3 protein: CASSSRQGAYNEQFF. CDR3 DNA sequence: TGTGCCAGCAGTTCCCGACAGGGGGCCTACAATGAGCAGTTCTTC. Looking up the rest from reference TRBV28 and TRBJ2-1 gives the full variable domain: DVKVTQSSRYLVKRTGEKVFLECVQDMDHENMFWYRQDPGLGLRLIYFSYDVKMKEKGDIPEGYSVSREKKERFSLILESASTNQTSMYLCASSSRQGAYNEQFFGPGTRLTVL.